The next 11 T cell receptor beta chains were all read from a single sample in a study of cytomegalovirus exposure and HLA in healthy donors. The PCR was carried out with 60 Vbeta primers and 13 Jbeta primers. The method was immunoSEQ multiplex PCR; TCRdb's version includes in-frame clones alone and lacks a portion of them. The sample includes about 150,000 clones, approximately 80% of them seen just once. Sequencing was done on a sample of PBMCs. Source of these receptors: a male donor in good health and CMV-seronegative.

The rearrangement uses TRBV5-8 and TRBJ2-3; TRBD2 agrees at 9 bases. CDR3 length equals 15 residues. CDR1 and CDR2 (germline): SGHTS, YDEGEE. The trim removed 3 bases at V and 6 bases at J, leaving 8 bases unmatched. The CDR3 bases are TGTGCCAGCAGCTCAACAGGGCTAGCGGGGGATACGCAGTATTTT. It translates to CASSSTGLAGDTQYF.

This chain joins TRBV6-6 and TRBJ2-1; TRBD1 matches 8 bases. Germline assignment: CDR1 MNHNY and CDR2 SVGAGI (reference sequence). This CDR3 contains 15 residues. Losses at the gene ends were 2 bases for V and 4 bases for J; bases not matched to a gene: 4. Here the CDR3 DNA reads TGTGCCAGCAGTTACGCAGGGGGCCAATACAATGAGCAGTTCTTC. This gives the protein CASSYAGGQYNEQFF.

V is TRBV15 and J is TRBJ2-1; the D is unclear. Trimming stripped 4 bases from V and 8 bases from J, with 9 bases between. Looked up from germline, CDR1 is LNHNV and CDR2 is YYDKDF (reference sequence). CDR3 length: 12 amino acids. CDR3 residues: CATSIHTYEQFF. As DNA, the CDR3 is TGTGCCACCAGCATCCACACCTATGAGCAGTTCTTC.

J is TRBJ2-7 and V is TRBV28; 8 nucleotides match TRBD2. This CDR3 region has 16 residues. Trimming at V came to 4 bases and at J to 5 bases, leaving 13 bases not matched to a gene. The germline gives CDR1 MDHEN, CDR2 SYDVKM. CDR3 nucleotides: TGTGCCAGCAGTTACCCCCTGGCGGCGGGAGGTCACGAGCAGTACTTC. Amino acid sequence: CASSYPLAAGGHEQYF.

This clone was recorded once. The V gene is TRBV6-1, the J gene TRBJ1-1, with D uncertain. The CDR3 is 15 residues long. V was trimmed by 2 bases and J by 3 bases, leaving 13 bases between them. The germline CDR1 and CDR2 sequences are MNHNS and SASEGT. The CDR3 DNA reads TGTGCCAGCAGTGAAAGCGCCCCCGCCTACACTGAAGCTTTCTTT. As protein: CASSESAPAYTEAFF.

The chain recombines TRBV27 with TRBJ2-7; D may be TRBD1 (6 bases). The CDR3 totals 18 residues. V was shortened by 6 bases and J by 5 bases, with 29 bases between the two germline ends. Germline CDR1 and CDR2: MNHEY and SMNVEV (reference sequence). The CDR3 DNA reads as TGTGCCAGCAGACCCCCTGCCGGTTCGACAGGCAAGTCCCACGAGCAGTACTTC. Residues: CASRPPAGSTGKSHEQYF.

For the CDR3, the DNA is TGTGCCAGCAGCCTAGGGACTAGCGGGGAAGAGACCCAGTACTTC. This codes for CASSLGTSGEETQYF. The rearrangement uses TRBV9 and TRBJ2-5, with TRBD2 identical over 13 bases. Germline CDR1 reads SGDLS; CDR2 reads YYNGEE. The CDR3 runs to 15 residues. Trimming cost V 4 bases and J 3 bases; bases outside gene matches: 3. The full variable domain, rest sourced from reference TRBV9 and TRBJ2-5, is DSGVTQTPKHLITATGQRVTLRCSPRSGDLSVYWYQQSLDQGLQFLIQYYNGEERAKGNILERFSAQQFPDLHSELNLSSLELGDSALYFCASSLGTSGEETQYFGPGTRLLVL.

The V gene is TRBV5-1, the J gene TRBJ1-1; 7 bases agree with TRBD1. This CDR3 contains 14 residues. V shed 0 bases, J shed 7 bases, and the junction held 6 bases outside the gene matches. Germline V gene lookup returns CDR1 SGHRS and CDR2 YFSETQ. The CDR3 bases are TGCGCCAGCAGCTTGGAGGGGGCCTTGGGTGAAGCTTTCTTT. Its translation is CASSLEGALGEAFF. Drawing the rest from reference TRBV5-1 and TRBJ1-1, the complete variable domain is KAGVTQTPRYLIKTRGQQVTLSCSPISGHRSVSWYQQTPGQGLQFLFEYFSETQRNKGNFPGRFSGRQFSNSRSEMNVSTLELGDSALYLCASSLEGALGEAFFGQGTRLTVV.

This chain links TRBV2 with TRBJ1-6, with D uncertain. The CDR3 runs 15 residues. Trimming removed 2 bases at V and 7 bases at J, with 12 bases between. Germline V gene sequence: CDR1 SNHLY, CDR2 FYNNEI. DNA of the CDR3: TGTGCCAGCAGTGAACCCGGGGAAAGGAATTCACCCCTCCACTTT. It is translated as CASSEPGERNSPLHF.

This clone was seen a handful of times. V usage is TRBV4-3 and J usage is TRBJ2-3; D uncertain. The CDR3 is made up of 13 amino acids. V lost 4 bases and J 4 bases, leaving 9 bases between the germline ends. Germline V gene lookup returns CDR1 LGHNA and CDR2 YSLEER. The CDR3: CASSPRESDTQYF. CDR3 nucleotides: TGCGCCAGCAGCCCAAGAGAGTCAGATACGCAGTATTTT.

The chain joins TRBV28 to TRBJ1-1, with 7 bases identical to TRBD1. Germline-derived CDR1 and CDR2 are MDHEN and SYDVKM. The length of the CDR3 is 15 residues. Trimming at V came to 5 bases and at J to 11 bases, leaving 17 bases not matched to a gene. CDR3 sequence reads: CASSPIRQGGVGAFF. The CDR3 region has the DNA TGTGCCAGCAGTCCAATCCGACAGGGCGGCGTCGGCGCTTTCTTT.